This T cell receptor (beta chain) came from a study of early T cells in non-severe SARS-CoV-2 infection. General study findings and limits: A preference for anti-spike CD8 responses marked VDJdb matching, which missed private and CD4 specificities.

The CDR3 runs 13 residues. Germline V gene sequence: CDR1 MDHEN, CDR2 SYDVKM. V shed 4 bases, J shed 3 bases, and the junction held 1 base outside the gene matches. Unique molecular identifier tags were affixed to discrete cDNA molecules. TCRdb redid the calling of the 5' RACE reads with MiXCR, one entry per CDR3 protein. The repertoire consists of about 56,000 distinct CDR3 sequences, with roughly a tenth occurring once and the leading ten covering 6.5%. This clonotype turned up a few times. Its antigen remains unidentified. This receptor was obtained from an adult who was a healthcare worker with PCR-confirmed SARS-CoV-2 infection or an uninfected control (not recorded which). The gene calls are TRBV28 and TRBJ1-2; 8 bases map to TRBD1. Sequenced: whole blood. CDR3 DNA sequence: TGTGCCAGCAGTTGGGGACAGGACTATGGCTACACCTTC. Protein sequence: CASSWGQDYGYTF.